This TCR beta chain was sequenced for a study of cytomegalovirus exposure and HLA in healthy donors. Study as a whole: Of more than 350 genotyped donors, about 81% clustered with self-reported Caucasian donors.

CDR1 GTSNPN and CDR2 SVGIG come from the germline V gene (reference sequence). Trimming took 0 bases from V and 7 from J, leaving 13 bases between them. The CDR3 consists of 13 residues. Whole-study results and caveats: Within a later analysis, the majority of CMV-associated TCR beta chains appeared HLA-restricted. In a later analysis, HLA-C alleles had the fewest associated TCRs, DRB1 alleles the most.

It was with 60 Vbeta and 13 Jbeta primers that the PCR ran. Assay: immunoSEQ multiplex PCR; the TCRdb copy retains only in-frame clones and omits some. The repertoire holds 80,000 to 100,000 clones, with around 80% as singletons. As concerns this clone: Antigen specificity is unknown.

This chain joins TRBV30 and TRBJ2-7; D possibly corresponds to TRBD1 (5 bases). The receptor's source is a man aged 18 to 30 in good health and CMV-seropositive. Specimen: PBMCs. The DNA for the CDR3 is TGTGCCTGGAGTGTACCTTCAGGGTTTGAGCAGTACTTC. As protein: CAWSVPSGFEQYF. The whole variable domain, filled in from reference TRBV30 and TRBJ2-7, reads SQTIHQWPATLVQPVGSPLSLECTVEGTSNPNLYWYRQAAGRGLQLLFYSVGIGQISSEVPQNLSASRPQDRQFILSSKKLLLSDSGFYLCAWSVPSGFEQYFGPGTRLTVT.